This T cell receptor (beta chain) was recovered during a study of OX40 agonist ivuxolimab in advanced cancers. TCRdb's copy holds only in-frame clones and misses some; the assay was immunoSEQ multiplex PCR. The sample lists about 19,000 clones, around nine tenths occurring once. The germline V gene has CDR1 MNHEY and CDR2 SVGAGI. The CDR3 loop spans 11 amino acids. Comment on this clone: Mismatch with germline at one junction end may stem from a read error.

This sample comprised CD4+ or CD8+ T cells sorted from blood, obtained in a trial of the OX40 agonist ivuxolimab. This TCR was sampled from an adult with an advanced solid tumor such as melanoma, head and neck, liver or kidney cancer. This chain links TRBV6-5 with TRBJ2-7; D is tentatively TRBD1 or TRBD2 (6 bases each). The CDR3 DNA follows: TGTGCCAGCAGTTACTCCGGGGGCTCCAACTTC. Encoded protein: CASSYSGGSNF.